The 25 T cell receptor beta chains below come from one sample, sequenced in a study of cytomegalovirus exposure and HLA in healthy donors. Both 60 Vbeta primers and 13 Jbeta primers went into the PCR. The method was immunoSEQ multiplex PCR; TCRdb's version includes in-frame clones alone and lacks a portion of them. The sample lists 140,000 to 150,000 clones, 80% seen once, with 4.5% to 5.5% in the top ten. The sequencing sample was made of PBMCs. The receptor source for this set is a man aged 40-55 years in good health and CMV-seronegative.

CDR3 loop: CAISRLAGVTDTQYF. CDR3 bases: TGTGCCATCAGTCGACTAGCGGGGGTCACAGATACGCAGTATTTT. This chain joins TRBV10-3 and TRBJ2-3, with TRBD2 identical over 12 bases. The CDR3 contains 15 residues. Germline CDR1 is ENHRY and CDR2 is SYGVKD. After removal of 5 bases from V and 2 bases from J, the junction contained 2 bases not matched to a gene.

On this clone: This sample also contains other DNA sequences that code for the same CDR3. This sequence joins TRBV25-1 and TRBJ1-6; 7 bases fit TRBD1. Germline V gene sequence: CDR1 MGHDK, CDR2 SYGVNS. Trimming cost V 4 bases and J 1 base; bases outside gene matches: 4. CDR3 length: 16 residues. This chain's CDR3 is CASSGRGKSYNSPLHF. The CDR3 DNA reads as TGTGCCAGCAGTGGCAGGGGGAAGTCCTATAATTCACCCCTCCACTTT.

This chain links TRBV5-5 with TRBJ1-2; TRBD1 aligns across 7 bases. V lost 0 bases to trimming and J lost 0 bases; unmatched junction nucleotides: 5. The germline CDR1 and CDR2 sequences are SGHKS and YYEKEE (reference sequence). This CDR3 contains 16 residues. In nucleotides, the CDR3 is TGTGCCAGCAGCTTGGTTTGGGACAGCGCTAACTATGGCTACACCTTC. Translated, it gives CASSLVWDSANYGYTF. The full variable domain, completed using reference TRBV5-5 and TRBJ1-2, is DAGVTQSPTHLIKTRGQQVTLRCSPISGHKSVSWYQQVLGQGPQFIFQYYEKEERGRGNFPDRFSARQFPNYSSELNVNALLLGDSALYLCASSLVWDSANYGYTFGSGTRLTVV.

The chain combines TRBV5-6 with TRBJ1-5; the D gene is possibly TRBD1 (6 bases). Trimming took off 4 bases at V and 4 bases at J, with 12 bases between the two ends. The CDR3 covers 14 residues. Germline-derived CDR1 and CDR2 are SGHDT and YYEEEE. CDR3 in DNA: TGTGCCAGCAGCCTAGGACAGCTGAATCAGCCCCAGCATTTT. Protein: CASSLGQLNQPQHF.

The V and J genes are TRBV6-1 and TRBJ1-5; 7 nucleotides line up with TRBD1. From germline, CDR1 is MNHNS and CDR2 SASEGT. The V and J ends lost 7 bases and 9 bases, in that order; junction bases with no gene match: 9. The CDR3 loop spans 13 amino acids. The CDR3 DNA is TGTGCCAGCACCCAAACAGGGGTAGGGCCCCAGCATTTT. Translated, it gives CASTQTGVGPQHF.

The chain employs TRBV5-6 and TRBJ1-2; a possible D gene is TRBD1 (6 bases). Germline assignment: CDR1 SGHDT and CDR2 YYEEEE. The germline V and J ends were trimmed by 2 bases and 4 bases, with 12 bases remaining between them. This CDR3 region has 14 residues. The CDR3 nucleotides read TGTGCCAGCAGCTTACAGGGAAATGGCTATGGCTACACCTTC. Translated, it gives CASSLQGNGYGYTF.

The V gene is TRBV7-2, the J gene TRBJ2-3; 8 bases agree with TRBD1. Germline V lookup: CDR1 SGHTA, CDR2 FQGNSA. This CDR3 comprises 15 residues. Trimming at V came to 5 bases and at J to 4 bases, leaving 8 bases not matched to a gene. CDR3 sequence reads: CASSLLSTGADTQYF. The CDR3 DNA is TGTGCCAGCAGCCTCCTCTCGACAGGGGCAGATACGCAGTATTTT. Looking up the rest from reference TRBV7-2 and TRBJ2-3 gives the full variable domain: GAGVSQSPSNKVTEKGKDVELRCDPISGHTALYWYRQSLGQGLEFLIYFQGNSAPDKSGLPSDRFSAERTGGSVSTLTIQRTQQEDSAVYLCASSLLSTGADTQYFGPGTRLTVL.

This chain connects TRBV7-3 to TRBJ2-1, with D tentatively TRBD2 (6 bases). The germline V gene encodes CDR1 SGHTA and CDR2 FQGTGA. The CDR3 is made up of 13 amino acids. With 4 bases removed from V and 7 bases from J, the gap between germline ends came to 11 bases. CDR3 in DNA: TGTGCCAGCAGCTCCCTGCTAGCGAATGAGCAGTTCTTC. This encodes CASSSLLANEQFF.

This clone came up once. V and J are TRBV28 and TRBJ1-2, with 7 positions matching TRBD1. The CDR3 has 16 residues. V lost 7 bases and J lost 3; bases outside the gene matches: 14. Germline V gives CDR1 MDHEN, CDR2 SYDVKM. The DNA of the CDR3 is TGTGCCAGCACCTCAGGGCGACAGGGACGGTACTATGGCTACACCTTC. Amino acid sequence: CASTSGRQGRYYGYTF.

The CDR3 protein is CAWSTSGAFYNEQFF. CDR3 in DNA: TGTGCCTGGAGTACCAGCGGGGCCTTTTACAATGAGCAGTTCTTC. The chain recombines TRBV30 with TRBJ2-1, with 7 positions matching TRBD2. V was pared by 2 bases and J by 4 bases, with 8 bases of the junction left unmatched. Germline CDR1 is GTSNPN and CDR2 is SVGIG (reference sequence). This CDR3 is 15 amino acids long.

This clone was detected only once. The V gene is TRBV27, the J gene TRBJ1-2; 9 bases line up with TRBD1. V trimming: 6 bases; J trimming: 0 bases; junction bases outside the gene matches: 5. This CDR3 contains 15 residues. Germline values: CDR1 MNHEY, CDR2 SMNVEV (reference sequence). CDR3 DNA sequence: TGTGCCAGCAGGGACAGGGGTAATGCTAACTATGGCTACACCTTC. Its protein is CASRDRGNANYGYTF.

The chain is built from TRBV19 and TRBJ2-3, with D uncertain. The CDR3 runs 13 residues. V gave up 6 bases and J gave up 3 bases, with 10 bases separating them. Per germline, CDR1 LNHDA and CDR2 SQIVND (reference sequence). CDR3 sequence: CASSSDVTDTQYF. For the CDR3, the DNA is TGTGCCAGTAGCTCAGATGTGACAGATACGCAGTATTTT.

This clone was counted only a few times. V gene TRBV30 combines with J gene TRBJ1-5, with a tentative D call TRBD1 (6 bases). The ends were cut back, 4 bases at V and 5 bases at J, with 12 bases in the middle. CDR3 size: 13 residues. Germline values: CDR1 GTSNPN, CDR2 SVGIG (reference sequence). The CDR3 DNA follows: TGTGCCTGGAATGGACAGCCTGATCAGCCCCAGCATTTT. This translates into CAWNGQPDQPQHF.

The rearrangement links TRBV4-3 to TRBJ2-1; no clear D gene. V lost 1 base and J 2 bases, leaving 9 bases between the germline ends. The germline gives CDR1 LGHNA, CDR2 YSLEER. CDR3 length equals 15 residues. Here the CDR3 reads CASSQGPGTYNEQFF. CDR3 coding DNA: TGCGCCAGCAGCCAAGGTCCAGGTACCTACAATGAGCAGTTCTTC.

The V and J genes are TRBV5-1 and TRBJ2-7; D unresolved. CDR3 length equals 12 residues. Germline V lookup: CDR1 SGHRS, CDR2 YFSETQ. V lost 0 bases, J lost 6 bases, and 7 bases lay in between. The CDR3 region has the DNA TGCGCCAGCAGCTTGGTGTACAGCGAGCAGTACTTC. Amino acid sequence: CASSLVYSEQYF.

The rearrangement uses TRBV7-9 and TRBJ1-5, with TRBD1 identical over 7 bases. V lost 4 bases and J lost 7; bases outside the gene matches: 4. The V gene's germline CDR1 is SEHNR and CDR2 FQNEAQ (reference sequence). This CDR3 comprises 13 residues. CDR3 nucleotides: TGTGCCAGCAGCTCACAGGGGTCCCAGCCCCAGCATTTT. This sequence encodes CASSSQGSQPQHF. Variable domain in full (rest from reference TRBV7-9 and TRBJ1-5): DTGVSQNPRHKITKRGQNVTFRCDPISEHNRLYWYRQTLGQGPEFLTYFQNEAQLEKSRLLSDRFSAERPKGSFSTLEIQRTEQGDSAMYLCASSSQGSQPQHFGDGTRLSIL.

J is TRBJ1-2 and V is TRBV7-2; perhaps TRBD1 as D (5 bases). With 5 bases removed from V and 6 bases from J, the gap between germline ends came to 28 bases. Germline lookup yields CDR1 SGHTA and CDR2 FQGNSA. The CDR3 runs to 18 residues. CDR3 DNA: TGTGCCAGCAGCCCCACCTCATTTACAGGCGCCGAGAGTGATGGCTACACCTTC. This gives the protein CASSPTSFTGAESDGYTF.

The chain employs TRBV7-2 and TRBJ1-2; tentative D call: TRBD1 (6 bases). Trimming left V 1 base short and J 0 bases short, with 12 bases between. CDR3 length: 16 residues. Germline CDR1 and CDR2: SGHTA and FQGNSA. This CDR3 is CASSLVGGSANYGYTF. The DNA of the CDR3 is TGTGCCAGCAGCTTAGTAGGGGGAAGTGCTAACTATGGCTACACCTTC.

The chain recombines TRBV25-1 with TRBJ2-5; D ambiguous. Trimming took off 0 bases at V and 3 bases at J, with 2 bases between the two ends. Germline V gene data show CDR1 as MGHDK and CDR2 as SYGVNS. The CDR3 sequence is 12 residues long. CDR3 amino acids: CASSEYKETQYF. The CDR3 coding sequence is TGTGCCAGCAGTGAATATAAAGAGACCCAGTACTTC. Complete variable domain (other parts from reference TRBV25-1 and TRBJ2-5): EADIYQTPRYLVIGTGKKITLECSQTMGHDKMYWYQQDPGMELHLIHYSYGVNSTEKGDLSSESTVSRIRTEHFPLTLESARPSHTSQYLCASSEYKETQYFGPGTRLLVL.

J is TRBJ1-6 and V is TRBV5-5; D is uncertain. Deletions cut 2 bases from V and 7 bases from J, with 10 bases between. CDR1 SGHKS and CDR2 YYEKEE come from the germline V gene (reference sequence). The CDR3 is made up of 14 amino acids. DNA of the CDR3: TGTGCCAGCAGCTTCGTAATAGCGAATTCACCCCTCCACTTT. Translated, it gives CASSFVIANSPLHF.

This clone was detected only a few times. This chain uses TRBV5-1 with TRBJ1-4; 7 bases match TRBD1. The V gene's germline CDR1 is SGHRS and CDR2 YFSETQ. The CDR3 has 17 amino acids. Trimming took 0 bases from V and 0 from J; bases not matched to a gene: 5. The CDR3 region has the DNA TGCGCCAGCAGCTTGGGGACAGGCCCTTCAACTAATGAAAAACTGTTTTTT. Its protein product is CASSLGTGPSTNEKLFF.

This clone was observed once. V and J are TRBV28 and TRBJ1-5; D is possibly TRBD1 (5 bases). The CDR3 has 14 amino acids. V was trimmed by 5 bases and J by 4 bases, leaving 12 bases between them. Germline CDR1 MDHEN, CDR2 SYDVKM. This CDR3 is CASSPSQGNQPQHF. For the CDR3, the DNA is TGTGCCAGCAGTCCTTCGCAGGGAAATCAGCCCCAGCATTTT.

This clone was observed once. The chain links TRBV10-3 to TRBJ2-7, with D possibly TRBD1 on 6 matching bases. This CDR3 is 13 amino acids long. Trimming left V 5 bases short and J 2 bases short, with 10 bases between. Germline CDR1 ENHRY, CDR2 SYGVKD. The CDR3 loop is CAISWTATYEQYF. The CDR3 DNA sequence: TGTGCCATCAGTTGGACAGCCACCTACGAGCAGTACTTC.

This clone has only a few counts. The chain carries TRBV7-9 and TRBJ1-5; TRBD1 might be the D (6 bases). This CDR3 comprises 16 residues. Germline assignment: CDR1 SEHNR and CDR2 FQNEAQ (reference sequence). Trimming cost V 5 bases and J 0 bases, with 14 bases left between them. The CDR3 sequence: CASSLGGVNSNQPQHF. The CDR3 DNA reads TGTGCCAGCAGCCTAGGGGGGGTGAATAGCAATCAGCCCCAGCATTTT.

To note about this clone: Other DNA sequences in the sample encode the same CDR3. The chain carries TRBV29-1 and TRBJ2-7; 8 nucleotides align to TRBD1. CDR3 size: 15 residues. The germline V gene encodes CDR1 SQVTM and CDR2 ANQGSEA. V lost 2 bases, J lost 5 bases, and 11 bases stayed unmatched. CDR3 sequence (DNA): TGCAGCGTTGAACACCCCGGACAGGGTATCCACGAGCAGTACTTC. Its protein is CSVEHPGQGIHEQYF.